Presented here are 31 T cell receptor beta chains from one specimen sequenced in a study of T cell responses to AZD1222 COVID-19 vaccine. Assay used: immunoSEQ multiplex PCR; TCRdb lists only in-frame clones, some missing. This table has 150,000 to 200,000 clones, 92% appearing once. The sequenced sample was peripheral blood, obtained 28 days after the second AZD1222 dose. The receptor source for this set is an adult who received the AZD1222 COVID-19 vaccine.

The chain couples TRBV5-1 to TRBJ2-7; D is ambiguous. The CDR3 contains 14 residues. The germline gives CDR1 SGHRS, CDR2 YFSETQ. Trimming cost V 2 bases and J 0 bases, with 9 bases left between them. The CDR3 region has the DNA TGCGCCAGCAGCTTCAACCCTGACTCCTACGAGCAGTACTTC. It codes for CASSFNPDSYEQYF.

The chain links TRBV9 to TRBJ1-5; TRBD1 might be the D (5 bases). Trimming took off 0 bases at V and 7 bases at J, with 8 bases between the two ends. Germline V CDR1 and CDR2: SGDLS, YYNGEE. The CDR3 loop spans 13 amino acids. This CDR3 is CASSVAGNQPQHF. CDR3 bases: TGTGCCAGCAGCGTAGCAGGGAACCAGCCCCAGCATTTT.

V and J are TRBV5-4 and TRBJ2-5; D gene uncertain. This CDR3 is built from 13 residues. Germline loops: CDR1 SGHNT, CDR2 YYREEE (reference sequence). V was trimmed by 2 bases and J by 3 bases, leaving 8 bases between them. The CDR3 DNA is TGTGCCAGCAGCTTTAAGGGCGAAGAGACCCAGTACTTC. This sequence encodes CASSFKGEETQYF.

The chain links TRBV6-6 to TRBJ1-1; 9 bases agree with TRBD1. CDR1 and CDR2 (germline): MNHNY, SVGAGI (reference sequence). The CDR3 consists of 15 residues. With 7 bases clipped from V and 0 bases from J, the junction kept 6 bases outside the gene matches. The CDR3 here is CASTRGTGLNTEAFF. CDR3 in DNA: TGTGCCAGCACCAGAGGGACAGGGTTGAACACTGAAGCTTTCTTT.

V and J are TRBV10-3 and TRBJ1-2, with 9 bases fitting TRBD1. The V and J ends lost 0 bases and 7 bases, in that order; junction bases with no gene match: 12. Germline V gives CDR1 ENHRY, CDR2 SYGVKD. The CDR3 contains 17 residues. CDR3 sequence: CAISESRTGGGGGGYTF. CDR3 sequence (DNA): TGTGCCATCAGTGAGTCGAGAACAGGGGGCGGTGGTGGTGGCTACACCTTC.

The V and J genes are TRBV3-1 (or the pseudogene TRBV3-2) and TRBJ2-1; D not resolved. In germline, CDR1 is LGHDT, CDR2 YNNKEL (reference sequence). The CDR3 sequence is 14 residues long. Between the trimmed V and J ends, which lost 4 bases and 4 bases, there was a span of 11 bases. The CDR3 here is CASSRQGTYNEQFF. The CDR3 DNA follows: TGTGCCAGCAGCCGCCAAGGCACTTACAATGAGCAGTTCTTC.

This sequence joins TRBV4-2 and TRBJ1-4, with 9 bases identical to TRBD1. Losses at the gene ends were 1 base for V and 5 bases for J; bases not matched to a gene: 2. This CDR3 spans 15 amino acids. The germline V gene has CDR1 LGHNA and CDR2 YNFKEQ. The CDR3: CASSQAGTGNEKLFF. The DNA of the CDR3 is TGTGCCAGCAGCCAAGCCGGGACAGGGAATGAAAAACTGTTTTTT.

CDR3: CASSYDRGVNTEAFF. The CDR3 DNA sequence: TGTGCCAGCAGTTACGACAGGGGGGTGAACACTGAAGCTTTCTTT. The chain uses TRBV6-7 and TRBJ1-1; 9 bases align to TRBD1. TRBV6-7 is flagged as an ORF with uncertain function. The CDR3 loop spans 15 amino acids. The trim removed 2 bases at V and 0 bases at J, leaving 1 base unmatched.

The rearrangement uses TRBV4-1 and TRBJ1-4, with TRBD1 identical over 9 bases. Looked up from germline, CDR1 is MGHRA and CDR2 is YSYEKL. V lost 5 bases, J lost 3 bases, and 7 bases stayed unmatched. The CDR3 consists of 16 residues. The CDR3 DNA is TGCGCCAGCAGCGGAGGACAGGGGACGGCTAATGAAAAACTGTTTTTT. It is translated as CASSGGQGTANEKLFF.

The V call is TRBV6-2 or TRBV6-3, the J call TRBJ2-6, with 8 bases identical to TRBD1. The V gene's germline CDR1 is MNHEY and CDR2 SVGEGT. The CDR3 totals 18 residues. J lost 2 bases, V lost 2 bases, and 8 bases had no gene match. CDR3 sequence (DNA): TGTGCCAGCAGTTACCCGGACAGGGCTAGGCCTGGGGCCAACGTCCTGACTTTC. Amino acids: CASSYPDRARPGANVLTF.

V gene TRBV7-2 combines with J gene TRBJ1-2; D might be TRBD1 (5 bases). V was pared by 3 bases and J by 2 bases, with 7 bases between. The CDR3 is 13 residues long. Per germline, CDR1 SGHTA and CDR2 FQGNSA. The CDR3 nucleotides are TGTGCCAGCAGCTTCGACAGCAACTATGGCTACACCTTC. Amino acid sequence: CASSFDSNYGYTF. Full variable domain (outside the CDR3, taken from reference TRBV7-2 and TRBJ1-2): GAGVSQSPSNKVTEKGKDVELRCDPISGHTALYWYRQSLGQGLEFLIYFQGNSAPDKSGLPSDRFSAERTGGSVSTLTIQRTQQEDSAVYLCASSFDSNYGYTFGSGTRLTVV.

With respect to this clone: This may be a read error, as it is one base from a much larger clone. Other nucleotide sequences in the sample specify the same CDR3. The chain combines TRBV6-4 with TRBJ2-3; 11 bases fit TRBD2. Germline-derived CDR1 and CDR2 are MRHNA and SNTAGT. The CDR3 contains 15 residues. Trimming removed 3 bases from V and 1 base from J; junction bases left unmatched: 0. The CDR3 loop reads CASSETSGGTDTQYF. DNA for the CDR3: TGTGCCAGCAGTGAGACTAGCGGGGGCACAGATACGCAGTATTTT.

The rearrangement uses TRBV29-1 and TRBJ1-5, with a weak D call TRBD1 (6 bases). This CDR3 region has 14 residues. Deletions cut 4 bases from V and 0 bases from J, with 10 bases between. CDR1 SQVTM and CDR2 ANQGSEA come from the germline V gene. DNA for the CDR3: TGCAGCGTTGCGTACAGGGATAGCAATCAGCCCCAGCATTTT. This translates into CSVAYRDSNQPQHF.

DNA for the CDR3: TGTGCCAGCAGCTTAGGATGGGTAGCGGGGAGAAGCTCCTACGAGCAGTACTTC. Protein product: CASSLGWVAGRSSYEQYF. The chain links TRBV7-2 to TRBJ2-7; TRBD2 matches 8 bases. The germline CDR1 and CDR2 sequences are SGHTA and FQGNSA. The CDR3 is made up of 18 amino acids. Unmatched junction bases numbered 11, after V lost 1 base and J lost 0 bases.

The rearrangement joins TRBV5-6 to TRBJ1-5, with 7 bases matching TRBD1. Trimming cost V 4 bases and J 3 bases; bases outside gene matches: 4. Germline V gene data show CDR1 as SGHDT and CDR2 as YYEEEE. The CDR3 runs to 14 residues. This chain's CDR3 is CASSLGQINQPQHF. The CDR3 DNA sequence: TGTGCCAGCAGCCTGGGACAGATCAATCAGCCCCAGCATTTT.

J is TRBJ1-1 and V is TRBV5-1; a weak D match, TRBD1 (5 bases). The CDR3 is 15 amino acids. V lost 0 bases and J 7 bases, leaving 16 bases between the germline ends. Germline V gene lookup returns CDR1 SGHRS and CDR2 YFSETQ. CDR3 in amino acids: CASSLDGARFDEAFF. The CDR3 bases are TGCGCCAGCAGCTTGGATGGGGCCCGTTTTGATGAAGCTTTCTTT. The full variable domain, with the rest looked up from reference TRBV5-1 and TRBJ1-1, is KAGVTQTPRYLIKTRGQQVTLSCSPISGHRSVSWYQQTPGQGLQFLFEYFSETQRNKGNFPGRFSGRQFSNSRSEMNVSTLELGDSALYLCASSLDGARFDEAFFGQGTRLTVV.

This clone was seen a single time. The chain couples TRBV5-5 to TRBJ1-4; 9 bases map to TRBD1. This CDR3 comprises 17 residues. CDR1 is SGHKS and CDR2 is YYEKEE in the germline V gene (reference sequence). Trimming cost V 0 bases and J 4 bases; bases outside gene matches: 7. The CDR3 protein is CASSLGLGQGFNEKLFF. Written as DNA, the CDR3 is TGTGCCAGCAGCTTGGGTTTAGGACAGGGGTTTAATGAAAAACTGTTTTTT.

This clone is a singleton in its sample. The chain recombines TRBV9 with TRBJ2-3, with TRBD2 identical over 9 bases. Per the germline V gene, CDR1 is SGDLS and CDR2 is YYNGEE. CDR3 length: 16 residues. Losses at the gene ends were 0 bases for V and 6 bases for J; bases not matched to a gene: 8. The CDR3 region has the DNA TGTGCCAGCAGCGTAGCTTACAGCGGGAGGCACGATACGCAGTATTTT. This translates into CASSVAYSGRHDTQYF.

CDR3 sequence (DNA): TGTGCCACCAGCAGGAAGGGGGACGGCAATCAGCCCCAGCATTTT. This encodes CATSRKGDGNQPQHF. This rearrangement joins TRBV15 to TRBJ1-5; D possibly corresponds to TRBD1 (6 bases). V shed 3 bases and J shed 2 bases, with 11 bases lying between them. The CDR3 is made up of 15 amino acids. Germline-derived CDR1 and CDR2 are LNHNV and YYDKDF (reference sequence).

This clone occurred once. The genes are TRBV6-1 and TRBJ1-2; D unclear. Trimming cost V 3 bases and J 4 bases, with 6 bases left between them. The germline CDR1 and CDR2 sequences are MNHNS and SASEGT. CDR3 length: 12 residues. CDR3 coding DNA: TGTGCCAGCAGTGAGCCCGCCTATGGCTACACCTTC. It translates to CASSEPAYGYTF.

Regarding this clone: A junction boundary mismatches the germline segment, possibly from a read error. The chain couples TRBV18 to TRBJ1-2; D is unresolved. There are 16 residues in the CDR3. From germline, CDR1 is KGHSH and CDR2 LQKENI. In DNA form, the CDR3 reads TGTGCCAGCTCATCACCGCACACACTTACTAACTATGGCTACACCTTC. Translating it yields CASSSPHTLTNYGYTF.

This chain uses TRBV4-2 with TRBJ2-1; D is ambiguous. Trimming stripped 5 bases from V and 0 bases from J, with 14 bases between. The length of the CDR3 is 16 residues. Germline V gives CDR1 LGHNA, CDR2 YNFKEQ. The CDR3 sequence is CASSGSTDFSYNEQFF. The CDR3 region has the DNA TGTGCCAGCAGCGGGTCCACAGATTTCTCCTACAATGAGCAGTTCTTC.

The rearrangement uses TRBV11-2 and TRBJ2-1, with a tentative D call TRBD2 (6 bases). Trimming shortened V by 0 bases and J by 15 bases, and 9 bases separated the two germline ends. The CDR3 covers 11 residues. Germline V gene data show CDR1 as SGHAT and CDR2 as FQNNGV. CDR3 nucleotide sequence: TGTGCCAGCAGCTTAGAGGGGGGTGGGTTCTTC. It encodes CASSLEGGGFF.

This sequence joins TRBV14 and TRBJ1-6, with D possibly TRBD1 on 5 matching bases. In germline, CDR1 is SGHDN, CDR2 FVKESK. CDR3 length: 17 residues. The V end lost 0 bases, the J end lost 10 bases, and 19 bases lay between the germline ends. The CDR3 region is CASSQEGTGVLESPLHF. CDR3 nucleotide sequence: TGTGCCAGCAGCCAAGAGGGGACGGGGGTATTGGAGTCACCCCTCCACTTT.

The gene calls are TRBV2 and TRBJ1-2; unclear D gene. This CDR3 is built from 14 residues. With 4 bases removed from V and 1 base from J, the gap between germline ends came to 10 bases. From germline, CDR1 is SNHLY and CDR2 FYNNEI. CDR3 sequence: CASSGAGLNYGYTF. CDR3 nucleotide sequence: TGTGCCAGCAGTGGGGCGGGCCTTAACTATGGCTACACCTTC.

The V call is TRBV5-1, the J call TRBJ2-1, with 9 nucleotides matching TRBD2. In germline, CDR1 is SGHRS, CDR2 YFSETQ. The CDR3 is made up of 16 amino acids. V was pared by 4 bases and J by 7 bases, with 12 bases of the junction left unmatched. The CDR3 DNA is TGCGCCAGCAGCACCCGTTTGAGCGGGGGGAGAAATGAGCAGTTCTTC. Its protein is CASSTRLSGGRNEQFF.

The chain links TRBV13 to TRBJ1-1; D gene ambiguous. The CDR3 is made up of 11 amino acids. V lost 4 bases and J 8 bases, leaving 8 bases between the germline ends. Per the germline V gene, CDR1 is PRHDT and CDR2 is FYEKMQ (reference sequence). The CDR3 region is CASSSTLEAFF. CDR3 in DNA: TGTGCCAGCAGCTCTACATTAGAAGCTTTCTTT.

The CDR3 reads CASRANQETQYF. DNA for the CDR3: TGTGCCAGCAGGGCTAACCAAGAGACCCAGTACTTC. The V call is TRBV7-2, the J call TRBJ2-5; D ambiguous. Germline CDR1 SGHTA, CDR2 FQGNSA. The CDR3 runs 12 residues. V was trimmed by 6 bases and J by 0 bases, leaving 5 bases between them.

The chain joins TRBV30 to TRBJ1-6; D is undetermined. Germline V gene sequence: CDR1 GTSNPN, CDR2 SVGIG (reference sequence). The CDR3 is made up of 14 amino acids. Trimming removed 2 bases from V and 7 bases from J, with 12 bases in between. The CDR3 nucleotides read TGTGCCTGGAGTTTTGAGACTCCAAATTCACCCCTCCACTTT. Amino acids: CAWSFETPNSPLHF.

V usage is TRBV5-6 and J usage is TRBJ2-2; 7 nucleotides match TRBD1. Looked up from germline, CDR1 is SGHDT and CDR2 is YYEEEE. Trimming cost V 4 bases and J 2 bases; bases outside gene matches: 11. This CDR3 has 17 amino acids. The CDR3 nucleotides are TGTGCCAGCAGCCAAAACCCCGGGACAGATAACACCGGGGAGCTGTTTTTT. It yields the protein CASSQNPGTDNTGELFF.

The chain carries TRBV27 and TRBJ1-2, with D unclear. The length of the CDR3 is 16 residues. The germline gives CDR1 MNHEY, CDR2 SMNVEV (reference sequence). The V end lost 4 bases, the J end lost 7 bases, and 22 bases lay between the germline ends. The CDR3 coding sequence is TGTGCCAGCAGTTGGGCCCCGAGTGGCGGGATTAGTGGCTACACCTTC. This sequence encodes CASSWAPSGGISGYTF.